This is a list of T cell receptor beta chains from one sample in a study of T cells after yellow fever vaccination. One entry per CDR3 protein results from TCRdb running MiXCR on the 5' RACE reads. Of some 550,000 distinct CDR3 sequences listed, roughly 19% are singletons. This material consisted of PBMCs, taken 15 days after the yellow fever booster vaccination. These receptors were obtained from a man aged 25 to 40 who received the YFV17D yellow fever vaccine. Both conserved end residues are part of each CDR3. D genes are given only for firm matches. Size is omitted from some rows. Given values are once, few, many or a class for expanded clones.

>TRBV5-1|NA|NA|TRBJ2-1
CASSLDVGGYNEQFF
TGCGCCAGCAGCCTAGATGTGGGGGGCTACAATGAGCAGTTCTTC
>TRBV19|NA|TRBD2|TRBJ2-2
CASQGTSGTTGELFF
TGTGCCAGTCAAGGGACTAGCGGGACCACCGGGGAGCTGTTTTTT
>TRBV27|few|TRBD1|TRBJ2-7
CASSVFDRVYEQYF
TGTGCCAGCAGCGTCTTCGACAGGGTCTACGAGCAGTACTTC
>TRBV7-8|few|NA|TRBJ2-1
CASSLVFAPRGYNEQFF
TGTGCCAGCAGCTTGGTCTTCGCCCCTCGAGGGTACAATGAGCAGTTCTTC
>TRBV29-1|few|TRBD1|TRBJ2-7
CSVEDEGQGFAYEQYF
TGCAGCGTTGAAGACGAGGGACAGGGTTTTGCCTACGAGCAGTACTTC
>TRBV6-1|few|TRBD2|TRBJ2-7
CASFWTSGNYEQYF
TGTGCCAGCTTTTGGACTAGCGGTAACTACGAGCAGTACTTC
>TRBV5-1|few|TRBD2|TRBJ2-1
CASSFIAGGYNEQFF
TGCGCCAGCAGCTTCATAGCGGGAGGGTACAATGAGCAGTTCTTC
>TRBV6-5|few|NA|TRBJ2-5
CASSYGRAQETQYF
TGTGCCAGCAGTTACGGCAGGGCTCAAGAGACCCAGTACTTC
>TRBV7-2|NA|TRBD2|TRBJ2-1
CASSLRASILAGVYSYNEQFF
TGTGCCAGCAGCCTCCGTGCAAGCATACTAGCGGGAGTCTACTCCTACAATGAGCAGTTCTTC
>TRBV6-2/TRBV6-3|many|NA|TRBJ2-3
CASSYGTDTQYF
TGTGCCAGCAGCTATGGCACAGATACGCAGTATTTT
>TRBV4-3|few|NA|TRBJ2-3
CASSVGGNTLLDTQYF
TGCGCCAGCAGCGTTGGGGGGAACACGCTACTGGATACGCAGTATTTT
>TRBV20-1|few|TRBD2|TRBJ2-3
CSANGGGQDTQYF
TGCAGTGCCAATGGCGGGGGGCAAGATACGCAGTATTTT
>TRBV7-2|NA|TRBD1|TRBJ2-1
CASSLGHRGNEQFF
TGTGCCAGCAGCTTAGGTCACAGGGGAAATGAGCAGTTCTTC
>TRBV7-2|few|NA|TRBJ2-7
CASSSVSQAYEQYF
TGTGCCAGCAGTTCGGTTTCACAGGCCTACGAGCAGTACTTC
>TRBV2|NA|NA|TRBJ2-5
CASGDNLIEETQYF
TGTGCCAGCGGGGACAACCTAATCGAGGAGACCCAGTACTTC
>TRBV9|few|NA|TRBJ2-5
CASIIGRDGKETQYF
TGTGCCAGCATCATAGGCAGGGACGGAAAAGAGACCCAGTACTTC
>TRBV20-1|NA|NA|TRBJ1-4
CSARRATNEKLFF
TGCAGTGCTAGAAGAGCAACTAATGAAAAACTGTTTTTT
>TRBV27|few|NA|TRBJ2-3
CASSFHTGPSTDTQYF
TGTGCCAGCAGTTTCCATACAGGGCCCAGCACAGATACGCAGTATTTT
>TRBV10-3|few|TRBD2|TRBJ2-7
CAIKRSGSFDEQYF
TGTGCCATCAAACGAAGCGGGAGCTTCGACGAGCAGTACTTC
>TRBV9|NA|TRBD2|TRBJ2-2
CASSGSGLEDGELFF
TGTGCCAGCAGCGGATCGGGACTAGAGGACGGGGAGCTGTTTTTT
>TRBV12-3/TRBV12-4|few|NA|TRBJ2-3
CASGLLSTDTQYF
TGTGCCAGCGGGTTGTTAAGCACAGATACGCAGTATTTT
>TRBV27|few|NA|TRBJ2-7
CASSPRQVYEQYF
TGTGCCAGCAGTCCCCGACAGGTCTACGAGCAGTACTTC
>TRBV7-9|few|TRBD1|TRBJ2-2
CASSQSRDRASGGELFF
TGTGCCAGCAGCCAGAGCCGGGACAGGGCGTCCGGCGGGGAGCTGTTTTTT
>TRBV5-1|NA|TRBD1|TRBJ2-5
CASGLGQGEVETQYF
TGCGCCAGCGGACTTGGACAGGGAGAGGTTGAGACCCAGTACTTC
>TRBV12-3/TRBV12-4|few|TRBD2|TRBJ2-2
CASSPIAGLRVGELFF
TGTGCCAGCAGTCCTATAGCGGGACTGAGGGTCGGGGAGCTGTTTTTT
>TRBV24-1|NA|NA|TRBJ2-1
CATSSYLHNEQFF
TGTGCCACCAGTAGTTATCTCCACAATGAGCAGTTCTTC
>TRBV20-1|few|NA|TRBJ2-1
CSARPRDSGEFF
TGCAGTGCTAGGCCCCGGGACTCCGGGGAGTTCTTC
>TRBV5-6|NA|TRBD1|TRBJ2-7
CASSEGQGIRFYEQYF
TGTGCCAGCAGCGAGGGACAGGGGATTCGGTTTTACGAGCAGTACTTC
>TRBV15|NA|NA|TRBJ2-6
CATSREGEAGANVLTF
TGTGCCACCAGCAGAGAGGGAGAAGCTGGGGCCAACGTCCTGACTTTC
>TRBV6-5|few|NA|TRBJ2-3
CASSYSNTETDTQYF
TGTGCCAGCAGTTACTCGAACACAGAAACAGATACGCAGTATTTT
>TRBV7-2|NA|NA|TRBJ2-1
CASPVGGLDSYNEQFF
TGTGCCAGCCCAGTTGGGGGACTGGACTCCTACAATGAGCAGTTCTTC
>TRBV5-1|NA|TRBD1|TRBJ2-5
CASSLRQGTETQYF
TGCGCCAGCAGCTTGAGACAGGGGACGGAGACCCAGTACTTC
>TRBV12-3/TRBV12-4|NA|TRBD2|TRBJ2-7
CASRQGTSGSYEQYF
TGTGCCAGCCGCCAGGGGACTAGCGGGAGTTACGAGCAGTACTTC
>TRBV6-2/TRBV6-3|NA|NA|TRBJ2-5
CASNRRGETQYF
TGTGCCAGCAACCGCAGGGGTGAGACCCAGTACTTC
>TRBV7-9|NA|TRBD1|TRBJ1-1
CASSYYRGPNTEAFF
TGTGCCAGCAGCTATTACAGGGGACCAAACACTGAAGCTTTCTTT
>TRBV20-1|NA|TRBD2|TRBJ2-2
CSARGGGSAGELFF
TGCAGTGCTAGAGGGGGGGGATCCGCCGGGGAGCTGTTTTTT
>TRBV5-4|few|NA|TRBJ1-5
CASSEGWNQPQHF
TGTGCCAGCAGCGAGGGATGGAACCAGCCCCAGCATTTT
>TRBV18|NA|NA|TRBJ2-7
CASSPEDILQYF
TGTGCCAGCTCACCTGAGGATATCTTGCAGTACTTC
>TRBV12-5|few|TRBD2|TRBJ2-3
CASGLSGRAGTQYF
TGTGCTAGTGGACTTAGCGGGAGGGCTGGTACGCAGTATTTT
>TRBV7-2|NA|NA|TRBJ2-7
CASSLATSSREQYF
TGTGCCAGCAGCTTAGCTACTAGCTCGCGCGAGCAGTACTTC
>TRBV7-2|many|TRBD1|TRBJ1-3
CASSQGQGATTIYF
TGTGCCAGCAGCCAGGGACAGGGGGCTACCACCATATATTTT
>TRBV24-1|few|TRBD1|TRBJ2-1
CATSATHGQGSNEQFF
TGTGCCACCAGTGCAACCCACGGACAGGGCTCCAATGAGCAGTTCTTC
>TRBV6-5|NA|NA|TRBJ2-7
CASSYSATRTDSLRQYF
TGTGCCAGCAGTTACTCTGCCACCCGTACGGACTCTCTAAGGCAGTACTTC
>TRBV29-1|NA|NA|TRBJ2-3
CSGGDTQYF
TGCAGCGGAGGAGATACGCAGTATTTT
>TRBV9|NA|TRBD2|TRBJ2-1
CASSGPSGSSYNEQFF
TGTGCCAGCAGCGGCCCTAGCGGTAGCTCCTACAATGAGCAGTTCTTC
>TRBV25-1|NA|TRBD1|TRBJ1-2
CASSPTREGQDGYTF
TGTGCCAGCAGTCCCACGAGGGAGGGACAGGATGGCTACACCTTC
>TRBV6-1|NA|NA|TRBJ2-1
CAILGGGAYNEQFF
TGTGCCATCCTGGGAGGGGGCGCCTACAATGAGCAGTTCTTC
>TRBV3-1|few|NA|TRBJ2-5
CASSQDVGGETQYF
TGTGCCAGCAGCCAAGATGTGGGCGGAGAAACCCAGTACTTC
>TRBV7-9|NA|NA|TRBJ2-4
CASSPHTAGIYRNIQYF
TGTGCCAGCAGCCCCCACACGGCGGGCATTTATCGAAACATTCAGTACTTC
>TRBV6-1|NA|NA|TRBJ2-5
CASSKAPRGTQYF
TGTGCCAGCAGTAAGGCCCCCCGGGGGACCCAGTACTTC
>TRBV30|many|TRBD2|TRBJ2-3
CAWSAILATQYF
TGTGCCTGGAGTGCTATACTAGCGACGCAGTATTTT
>TRBV5-6|NA|NA|TRBJ2-1
CASSPRRGYNEQFF
TGTGCCAGCAGCCCCCGGCGGGGCTACAATGAGCAGTTCTTC
>TRBV20-1|NA|NA|TRBJ1-1
CSARIGALNTEAFF
TGCAGTGCTAGAATCGGGGCTCTGAACACTGAAGCTTTCTTT
>TRBV7-9|few|TRBD1|TRBJ2-4
CASSSTDRIKNIQYF
TGTGCCAGCAGCTCAACGGACAGGATCAAAAACATTCAGTACTTC
>TRBV29-1|NA|TRBD1|TRBJ2-7
CSVEAGTGFYEQYF
TGCAGCGTTGAGGCCGGGACAGGGTTTTACGAGCAGTACTTC